The 23 T cell receptor beta chains reported below all come from one sample, sequenced in a study of T cells in narcolepsy. Data came from immunoSEQ multiplex PCR; TCRdb stores just in-frame clones and leaves some out. Of some 30,000 clones listed, over 80% are singletons. Sequencing input: CD45RA- memory CD4+ T cells from PBMCs. All receptors come from a human donor with narcolepsy.

This clone occurred a few times. The chain combines TRBV19 with TRBJ2-1; 11 nucleotides agree with TRBD2. V was clipped by 4 bases and J by 7 bases; unmatched bases: 6. The CDR3 consists of 15 residues. CDR1 is LNHDA and CDR2 is SQIVND in the germline V gene (reference sequence). The CDR3: CASSTSGGRGNEQFF. CDR3 bases: TGTGCCAGTAGTACTAGCGGGGGGAGGGGTAATGAGCAGTTCTTC.

This clone was picked up a small number of times. The V call is TRBV10-3, the J call TRBJ1-2, with 8 bases fitting TRBD1. Germline V gene sequence: CDR1 ENHRY, CDR2 SYGVKD. The V and J ends lost 0 bases and 5 bases, in that order; junction bases with no gene match: 5. The CDR3 is made up of 15 amino acids. The CDR3 sequence: CAISESQGAQYGYTF. Here the CDR3 DNA reads TGTGCCATCAGTGAGTCCCAGGGGGCGCAGTATGGCTACACCTTC.

The chain links TRBV7-2 to TRBJ1-3; D is unresolved. CDR1 is SGHTA, CDR2 FQGNSA, per germline. The CDR3 is 16 residues long. V dropped 4 bases and J dropped 1 base, with 14 bases sitting between them. CDR3 sequence: CASSSRRTFSGNTIYF. The CDR3 coding sequence is TGTGCCAGCAGCTCCCGACGGACCTTTTCTGGAAACACCATATATTTT.

V and J are TRBV19 and TRBJ1-3; D gene ambiguous. This CDR3 contains 15 residues. CDR1 LNHDA and CDR2 SQIVND come from the germline V gene (reference sequence). V dropped 7 bases and J dropped 0 bases, with 13 bases sitting between them. DNA for the CDR3: TGTGCCAGTATCCCCCCGGGATACTCTGGAAACACCATATATTTT. It encodes CASIPPGYSGNTIYF.

The chain joins TRBV19 to TRBJ1-2; a possible D gene is TRBD1 (6 bases). The CDR3 loop spans 14 amino acids. CDR1 LNHDA and CDR2 SQIVND come from the germline V gene (reference sequence). The V end lost 1 base, the J end lost 6 bases, and 12 bases lay between the germline ends. CDR3: CASSIASRGHGYTF. Here the CDR3 DNA reads TGTGCCAGTAGTATAGCTTCCAGGGGTCATGGCTACACCTTC.

The CDR3 sequence is CASSPPGRLYSGNTIYF. In nucleotides, the CDR3 is TGTGCCAGCTCACCACCGGGACGGTTATACTCTGGAAACACCATATATTTT. The chain has TRBV18 and TRBJ1-3; perhaps TRBD1 as D (5 bases). The V gene's germline CDR1 is KGHSH and CDR2 LQKENI. V lost 0 bases and J 0 bases, leaving 12 bases between the germline ends. CDR3 size: 17 residues. Full variable domain (remainder filled in from reference TRBV18 and TRBJ1-3): NAGVMQNPRHLVRRRGQEARLRCSPMKGHSHVYWYRQLPEEGLKFMVYLQKENIIDESGMPKERFSAEFPKEGPSILRIQQVVRGDSAAYFCASSPPGRLYSGNTIYFGEGSWLTVV.

The gene calls are TRBV7-7 and TRBJ2-3, with TRBD1 matching over 7 bases. The CDR3 contains 15 residues. Germline assignment: CDR1 SSHAT and CDR2 FNYEAQ (reference sequence). J was trimmed by 4 bases and V by 1 base; bases with no gene match: 5. CDR3 DNA sequence: TGTGCCAGCAGCTTAGGAGGGGGCGGGCCAGATACGCAGTATTTT. Amino acid sequence: CASSLGGGGPDTQYF.

This rearrangement joins TRBV4-2 to TRBJ2-7; no clear D gene. V was pared by 0 bases and J by 0 bases, with 6 bases between. This CDR3 spans 14 amino acids. Germline assignment: CDR1 LGHNA and CDR2 YNFKEQ. The chain's CDR3 is CASSQETHSYEQYF. The CDR3 DNA reads as TGTGCCAGCAGCCAAGAGACCCACTCCTACGAGCAGTACTTC.

The chain links TRBV6-1 to TRBJ2-1; D uncertain. Germline assignment: CDR1 MNHNS and CDR2 SASEGT. The CDR3 length is 16 residues. V shed 0 bases and J shed 8 bases, with 17 bases lying between them. The CDR3, as DNA: TGTGCCAGCAGTGAAGCGGGTCTAAACCCTAGGGATGAGCAGTTCTTC. Its protein is CASSEAGLNPRDEQFF.

This chain joins TRBV21-1 and TRBJ2-1; the table assigns TRBD1, which was not confirmed against the DNA. TRBV21-1 has pseudogene status. The CDR3 sequence is 18 residues long. This chain's CDR3 is CASSKAFEDRDLFHEQFF. CDR3 nucleotide sequence: TGTGCCAGCAGCAAAGCATTCGAGGACAGGGACCTTTTCCATGAGCAGTTCTTC.

The J gene is TRBJ1-4, the V gene TRBV5-5; TRBD1 matches 7 bases. V lost 3 bases, J lost 4 bases, and 9 bases stayed unmatched. The CDR3 spans 16 residues. The germline CDR1 and CDR2 sequences are SGHKS and YYEKEE (reference sequence). As DNA, the CDR3 is TGTGCCAGCAGCTCCATACCGGGACAGCTTAATGAAAAACTGTTTTTT. This sequence encodes CASSSIPGQLNEKLFF.

The chain carries TRBV7-8 and TRBJ1-1, with no clear D. With 3 bases removed from V and 3 bases from J, the gap between germline ends came to 11 bases. The CDR3 runs 14 residues. Germline CDR1 is SGHVS and CDR2 is FQNEAQ. Here the CDR3 reads CASSFPGGDTEAFF. The CDR3 DNA reads as TGTGCCAGCAGCTTCCCCGGCGGGGACACTGAAGCTTTCTTT.

This rearrangement joins TRBV29-1 to TRBJ1-5, with D possibly matching TRBD1 (6 bases). The CDR3 sequence is 13 residues long. In germline, CDR1 is SQVTM, CDR2 ANQGSEA. Between the trimmed V and J ends, which lost 6 bases and 9 bases, there was a span of 18 bases. CDR3 sequence: CSVHTGWDSPQHF. DNA of the CDR3: TGCAGCGTCCACACAGGGTGGGATTCGCCCCAGCATTTT. Combining the CDR3 with reference TRBV29-1 and TRBJ1-5 gives the whole variable domain SAVISQKPSRDICQRGTSLTIQCQVDSQVTMMFWYRQQPGQSLTLIATANQGSEATYESGFVIDKFPISRPNLTFSTLTVSNMSPEDSSIYLCSVHTGWDSPQHFGDGTRLSIL.

This clone was seen only once. The chain employs TRBV5-1 and TRBJ1-1; tentative D call: TRBD1 (6 bases). V lost 4 bases and J lost 5, with 18 bases in between. The CDR3 is made up of 15 amino acids. CDR1 is SGHRS, CDR2 YFSETQ, per germline. CDR3 DNA: TGCGCCAGCAGCGCCTCAAGGGGGGAGAGGACTGAAGCTTTCTTT. The encoded protein is CASSASRGERTEAFF. Full variable domain (rest looked up from reference TRBV5-1 and TRBJ1-1): KAGVTQTPRYLIKTRGQQVTLSCSPISGHRSVSWYQQTPGQGLQFLFEYFSETQRNKGNFPGRFSGRQFSNSRSEMNVSTLELGDSALYLCASSASRGERTEAFFGQGTRLTVV.

V usage is TRBV6-5 and J usage is TRBJ2-6, with D hard to call. The CDR3 has 16 amino acids. Trimming stripped 1 base from V and 0 bases from J, with 7 bases between. Germline loops: CDR1 MNHEY, CDR2 SVGAGI. The CDR3 is CASSYYRYSGANVLTF. The DNA of the CDR3 is TGTGCCAGCAGTTACTACCGGTACTCTGGGGCCAACGTCCTGACTTTC.

This clone was counted only a few times. V gene TRBV4-1 combines with J gene TRBJ1-1; perhaps TRBD1 as D (6 bases). Trimming took 1 base from V and 1 from J, leaving 19 bases between them. Looked up from germline, CDR1 is MGHRA and CDR2 is YSYEKL. The CDR3 runs 18 residues. CDR3 sequence (DNA): TGCGCCAGCAGCCAAGGGTCAAGGGGGGCTTCGAGGAACACTGAAGCTTTCTTT. It specifies CASSQGSRGASRNTEAFF.

The chain combines TRBV6-6 with TRBJ2-3; the D gene is possibly TRBD2 (6 bases). Germline lookup yields CDR1 MNHNY and CDR2 SVGAGI (reference sequence). There are 14 residues in the CDR3. The ends were cut back, 7 bases at V and 3 bases at J, with 14 bases in the middle. CDR3 protein: CASKAEGMTDTQYF. The DNA of the CDR3 is TGTGCCAGCAAGGCGGAGGGGATGACAGATACGCAGTATTTT.

The rearrangement uses TRBV27 and TRBJ2-7; TRBD1 agrees at 9 bases. The CDR3 loop spans 16 amino acids. Germline V lookup: CDR1 MNHEY, CDR2 SMNVEV (reference sequence). V shed 0 bases and J 12 bases; nucleotides not matched to a gene: 15. The CDR3 nucleotides read TGTGCCAGCAGTTTATCCCTCAGACCGGGACAGGGCCCCTCGTACTTC. It is translated as CASSLSLRPGQGPSYF.

The chain couples TRBV18 to TRBJ2-1; possible D gene TRBD1, 6 bases. V lost 3 bases, J lost 5 bases, and 17 bases lay in between. The germline CDR1 and CDR2 sequences are KGHSH and LQKENI. This CDR3 region has 16 residues. The CDR3 here is CASSPPLVYRDNEQFF. The CDR3 nucleotides read TGTGCCAGCTCACCGCCACTAGTTTACAGGGACAATGAGCAGTTCTTC.

The chain couples TRBV7-6 to TRBJ1-1, with TRBD1 matching over 9 bases. Germline lookup yields CDR1 SGHVS and CDR2 FNYEAQ. The ends lost 6 bases at V and 6 bases at J; junction bases unmatched: 2. The CDR3 has 12 residues. The CDR3 sequence: CASSRQGAEAFF. CDR3 coding DNA: TGTGCCAGCAGTCGACAGGGGGCTGAAGCTTTCTTT.

This clone has just a few counts. This chain links TRBV9 with TRBJ2-3; possible D gene TRBD2, 6 bases. This CDR3 spans 14 amino acids. CDR1 is SGDLS and CDR2 is YYNGEE in the germline V gene. Trimming took off 4 bases at V and 0 bases at J, with 9 bases between the two ends. The CDR3 is CASSRESSTDTQYF. The CDR3 nucleotides read TGTGCCAGCAGCCGGGAGTCTAGCACAGATACGCAGTATTTT.

The rearrangement uses TRBV10-1 and TRBJ2-3; 9 nucleotides line up with TRBD1. From germline, CDR1 is WNHNN and CDR2 SYGVQD (reference sequence). V shed 4 bases and J 6 bases; nucleotides not matched to a gene: 2. The CDR3 runs to 13 residues. As DNA, the CDR3 is TGCGCCAGCAGTGGGGACAGGGCGGATACGCAGTATTTT. It specifies CASSGDRADTQYF.

The chain uses TRBV10-1 and TRBJ2-7; D is possibly TRBD1 (6 bases). The V end was cut by 6 bases, the J end by 6 bases, with 15 bases between. Germline V gene sequence: CDR1 WNHNN, CDR2 SYGVQD (reference sequence). This CDR3 contains 13 residues. This CDR3 reads CASSGRVGGEQYF. DNA of the CDR3: TGCGCCAGCAGCGGCAGGGTAGGGGGCGAGCAGTACTTC.